Listed below are T cell receptor beta chains from one sample, sequenced in a study of cytomegalovirus exposure and HLA in healthy donors. Repertoires were generated with immunoSEQ multiplex PCR, while TCRdb's copy carries only in-frame clones and drops some. Of around 200,000 clones listed, more than 60% are singletons. The sequencing sample was made of PBMCs. These receptors were collected from a woman aged 60-75 years in good health and CMV-seropositive. The conserved cysteine and the conserved F or W are not part of the CDR3 here. D genes are given only for firm matches.

d_call,v_call,j_call,cdr3_aa
TRBD1,TRBV5-1,TRBJ1-2,ASSLSTGNTNYGYT
TRBD2,TRBV7-2,TRBJ2-1,ASSLGRLAGVRLFEEF
.,TRBV6-6,TRBJ1-1,ASSPYRETEAF
TRBD1,TRBV11-2,TRBJ1-2,ASSLAEGQGDYGYT
TRBD1,TRBV7-3,TRBJ1-2,ASSMPGGNGYT
.,TRBV5-4,TRBJ2-1,ASSLTGNEQF
.,TRBV7-9,TRBJ1-5,ASSHPGSGEPQH
TRBD1,TRBV2,TRBJ1-1,ASRTGVSPEAF
.,TRBV28,TRBJ1-2,ASSSTKAGYT
.,TRBV29-1,TRBJ2-5,SAPVYQETQY
.,TRBV30,TRBJ2-6,AWTGDRESGANVLT
TRBD2,TRBV11-3,TRBJ2-1,ASSYGLAGNEQF
.,TRBV6-4,TRBJ1-4,ASSEGHLNPNEKLF
.,TRBV10-3,TRBJ2-2,AIKLGGGTNTGELF
TRBD2,TRBV2,TRBJ2-5,ASILGAGVGETQY
TRBD2,TRBV5-1,TRBJ2-2,ASSPGLETVGELF
TRBD1,TRBV7-9,TRBJ2-5,ASSLTGVGETQY
TRBD2,TRBV29-1,TRBJ2-7,SVDPSGSRGYEQY
.,TRBV9,TRBJ2-1,ASTPMGSLNEQF